Below, 21 T cell receptor beta chains from the same sample are listed, as sequenced in a study of shared clonotypes between healthy human individuals. Generated by immunoSEQ multiplex PCR, the TCRdb table keeps only in-frame clones and is missing some. Counted here are over 95,000 clones, under 70% occurring once; the ten biggest clones make up 24%. The sample consisted of memory CD8+ T cells sorted from blood. Subset defined: CD45RO+ cells pooled with CCR7-negative TemRA cells. All receptors come from a woman aged 30 to 39 in good health.

V and J are TRBV6-1 and TRBJ2-1; TRBD1 agrees at 8 bases. CDR3 size: 15 residues. Losses at the gene ends were 6 bases for V and 4 bases for J; bases not matched to a gene: 8. Looked up from germline, CDR1 is MNHNS and CDR2 is SASEGT. CDR3 DNA sequence: TGTGCCAGCAGCGCAGGGGGCTGGGGATACAATGAGCAGTTCTTC. It is translated as CASSAGGWGYNEQFF.

V and J are TRBV28 and TRBJ2-1, with 10 positions matching TRBD2. CDR3 length: 13 amino acids. The junction had 8 bases not matched to a gene; V was cut back by 4 bases and J by 14 bases. Germline CDR1 is MDHEN and CDR2 is SYDVKM. CDR3 sequence (DNA): TGTGCCAGCAGTTCCGGACTAGCGGAGAGGGAGTTCTTC. It specifies CASSSGLAEREFF.

Only a few counts were recorded for this clone. Possible read error: a much larger clone is one base away. This specimen includes other DNA sequences encoding the same CDR3. This chain links TRBV2 with TRBJ1-1; tentative D call: TRBD1 (5 bases). The germline CDR1 and CDR2 sequences are SNHLY and FYNNEI. Trimming stripped 6 bases from V and 4 bases from J, with 12 bases between. This CDR3 is built from 13 residues. This chain's CDR3 is CASSGGDGTEAFF. The CDR3 DNA follows: TGTGCCAGCAGCGGGGGTGACGGCACTGAAGCTTTCTTT.

Many counts were recorded for this clone. The J gene is TRBJ2-7, the V gene TRBV9, with 10 bases fitting TRBD2. Germline V gives CDR1 SGDLS, CDR2 YYNGEE. The CDR3 length is 15 residues. The V gene end was trimmed by 3 bases and the J gene end by 4 bases; junction bases not matched to a gene: 7. The CDR3 is CASSETGTSDYEQYF. As DNA, the CDR3 is TGTGCCAGCAGCGAAACCGGGACTAGCGATTACGAGCAGTACTTC.

There are a few counts of this clone. The rearrangement links TRBV6-4 to TRBJ2-6; the D is unclear. The CDR3 length is 14 residues. The germline V gene encodes CDR1 MRHNA and CDR2 SNTAGT. V lost 4 bases and J lost 0, with 4 bases in between. CDR3 loop: CASSGSSGANVLTF. CDR3 sequence (DNA): TGTGCCAGCAGTGGGAGCTCTGGGGCCAACGTCCTGACTTTC.

In DNA form, the CDR3 reads TGTGCCAGCAGCCAAGTTGTAGGGACTAGCGGATCTGAGCAGTACTTC. It translates to CASSQVVGTSGSEQYF. This chain uses TRBV4-2 with TRBJ2-7; 11 nucleotides agree with TRBD2. Germline lookup yields CDR1 LGHNA and CDR2 YNFKEQ. The CDR3 length is 16 residues. V was clipped by 1 base and J by 7 bases; unmatched bases: 9.

This chain connects TRBV7-9 to TRBJ1-5; D is possibly TRBD1 (5 bases). V lost 5 bases, J lost 9 bases, and 29 bases lay in between. This CDR3 is 18 amino acids long. Looked up from germline, CDR1 is SEHNR and CDR2 is FQNEAQ (reference sequence). In DNA, the CDR3 is TGTGCCAGCAGCCAAGTATCCGAAGGGGCCGACCACGTACGGCCCCAGCATTTT. Residues: CASSQVSEGADHVRPQHF.

This clone was found many times. This chain joins TRBV7-2 and TRBJ2-3, with 11 bases identical to TRBD2. The germline gives CDR1 SGHTA, CDR2 FQGNSA. J lost 4 bases, V lost 5 bases, and 5 bases had no gene match. The CDR3 extends over 15 amino acids. The CDR3 loop is CASSPTSGTADTQYF. CDR3 sequence (DNA): TGTGCCAGCAGCCCGACTAGCGGGACCGCAGATACGCAGTATTTT. The full variable domain, with the rest looked up from reference TRBV7-2 and TRBJ2-3, is GAGVSQSPSNKVTEKGKDVELRCDPISGHTALYWYRQSLGQGLEFLIYFQGNSAPDKSGLPSDRFSAERTGGSVSTLTIQRTQQEDSAVYLCASSPTSGTADTQYFGPGTRLTVL.

This clone appeared many times. The V and J genes are TRBV2 and TRBJ2-7, with 7 bases fitting TRBD2. The CDR3 runs to 15 residues. V lost 7 bases to trimming and J lost 2 bases; unmatched junction nucleotides: 11. Germline CDR1 is SNHLY and CDR2 is FYNNEI. DNA for the CDR3: TGTGCCAGCAAAGGGCAGCGGGATTCACCCTACGAGCAGTACTTC. Its protein product is CASKGQRDSPYEQYF.

J is TRBJ2-7 and V is TRBV4-1; 8 nucleotides agree with TRBD2. The CDR3 runs to 14 residues. Germline lookup yields CDR1 MGHRA and CDR2 YSYEKL. Trimming at V came to 5 bases and at J to 1 base, leaving 4 bases not matched to a gene. CDR3 DNA: TGCGCCAGCAGCGAGGGACTAGAATCCTACGAGCAGTACTTC. It is translated as CASSEGLESYEQYF.

This sequence joins TRBV7-2 and TRBJ2-1; 7 bases match TRBD2. V lost 5 bases to trimming and J lost 0 bases; unmatched junction nucleotides: 4. The CDR3 has 15 residues. Germline CDR1 is SGHTA and CDR2 is FQGNSA. In DNA, the CDR3 is TGTGCCAGCAGCACGCAGCGGGACTCCTACAATGAGCAGTTCTTC. Translating it yields CASSTQRDSYNEQFF.

The J gene is TRBJ2-5, the V gene TRBV2; no firm D call. Germline V gene sequence: CDR1 SNHLY, CDR2 FYNNEI. CDR3 length: 14 amino acids. Trimming left V 4 bases short and J 5 bases short, with 14 bases between. This CDR3 is CASSGNARLETQYF. For the CDR3, the DNA is TGTGCCAGCAGTGGGAACGCGCGTCTTGAGACCCAGTACTTC.

The chain couples TRBV6-6 to TRBJ1-3; no firm D call. CDR1 is MNHNY and CDR2 is SVGAGI in the germline V gene (reference sequence). This CDR3 region has 14 residues. The ends were cut back, 6 bases at V and 2 bases at J, with 11 bases in the middle. The CDR3 protein is CASSPAGTGNTIYF. The CDR3, as DNA: TGTGCCAGCAGCCCTGCGGGGACTGGAAACACCATATATTTT.

The chain combines TRBV13 with TRBJ2-7, with no clear D. V lost 1 base to trimming and J lost 6 bases, with 13 bases between them. This CDR3 region has 14 residues. In germline, CDR1 is PRHDT, CDR2 FYEKMQ (reference sequence). In DNA, the CDR3 is TGTGCCAGCAGCTTAGAAGGGAAGATCAGCGAGCAGTACTTC. The encoded protein is CASSLEGKISEQYF.

This clone turned up a few times. V usage is TRBV6-1 and J usage is TRBJ1-4, with TRBD1 as a possible D gene (5 bases). Germline-derived CDR1 and CDR2 are MNHNS and SASEGT. V was shortened by 8 bases and J by 3 bases, with 13 bases between the two germline ends. The CDR3 is 14 residues long. The CDR3 DNA is TGTGCCAGCGGGGCCATAAGGGCTAATGAAAAACTGTTTTTT. Translated: CASGAIRANEKLFF.

The CDR3 loop is CASSRRGALNYGYTF. The CDR3 DNA reads TGCGCCAGCAGCCGGCGGGGGGCTCTGAACTATGGCTACACCTTC. The V and J genes are TRBV5-1 and TRBJ1-2; possible D gene TRBD1, 6 bases. This CDR3 spans 15 amino acids. Germline CDR1 SGHRS, CDR2 YFSETQ. The V and J ends lost 4 bases and 2 bases respectively, with 15 bases between them.

J is TRBJ2-7 and V is TRBV27; 8 nucleotides agree with TRBD2. The germline V gene has CDR1 MNHEY and CDR2 SMNVEV (reference sequence). Trimming removed 6 bases from V and 1 base from J; junction bases left unmatched: 5. The CDR3 has 14 residues. CDR3 DNA sequence: TGTGCCAGCAGCCAAAAGCGGGGGTCCTACGAGCAGTACTTC. It codes for CASSQKRGSYEQYF.

This clone was picked up many times. The rearrangement links TRBV6-1 to TRBJ1-3, with 8 bases matching TRBD1. This CDR3 contains 15 residues. J lost 8 bases, V lost 0 bases, and 6 bases had no gene match. Germline CDR1 reads MNHNS; CDR2 reads SASEGT. The CDR3 protein is CASSEAQGAIDTIYF. For the CDR3, the DNA is TGTGCCAGCAGTGAAGCGCAGGGGGCCATCGACACCATATATTTT.

This clone was detected many times. J is TRBJ2-7 and V is TRBV15, with 9 bases matching TRBD1. The CDR3 covers 15 residues. With 5 bases clipped from V and 1 base from J, the junction kept 6 bases outside the gene matches. Per germline, CDR1 LNHNV and CDR2 YYDKDF (reference sequence). CDR3 in DNA: TGTGCCACCAGCTCCACCGGGACAGGGTCCTACGAGCAGTACTTC. Translating it yields CATSSTGTGSYEQYF.

This clone was picked up a small number of times. The same CDR3 also results from other DNA sequences found in this sample. The chain is built from TRBV5-6 and TRBJ2-7; 10 bases line up with TRBD1. Losses at the gene ends were 5 bases for V and 1 base for J; bases not matched to a gene: 3. The CDR3 extends over 14 amino acids. Per germline, CDR1 SGHDT and CDR2 YYEEEE. The CDR3 sequence is CASSPGQGSYEQYF. The CDR3, as DNA: TGTGCCAGCAGTCCGGGACAGGGGTCCTACGAGCAGTACTTC.

The CDR3 DNA reads TGCGCCAGCAGCGAGAGTTCCATAAATGAAAAACTGTTTTTT. Residues: CASSESSINEKLFF. J is TRBJ1-4 and V is TRBV5-1; D remains ambiguous. This CDR3 comprises 14 residues. V gave up 4 bases and J gave up 5 bases, with 12 bases separating them. CDR1 is SGHRS and CDR2 is YFSETQ in the germline V gene.